This TCR beta chain appears in the sequencing data of a study of CD8 T cells in ankylosing spondylitis. General study results and limits: The study identified a TCR beta motif of under ten highly homologous variants that appeared characteristic of ankylosing spondylitis blood. Significant enrichment of disease-linked clones was reportedly seen in matched ankylosing spondylitis synovial fluid. With a CD8+ phenotype, disease-linked clones were relatively rare in peripheral blood. Some motif variants had been reported before (in reactive arthritis synovial fluid and blood).

The V gene lost 0 bases and the J gene lost 10 bases, with 15 bases spanning the gap. The germline V gene encodes CDR1 DFQATT and CDR2 SNEGSKA (reference sequence). The CDR3 is 14 residues long. TCRdb used MiXCR to reprocess the 5' RACE reads, holding one entry per CDR3 protein. This table holds 290,000 or so distinct CDR3 sequences, less than 25% found once. As regards this clonotype: The antigen is not known.

This TCR came from a female donor with ankylosing spondylitis or in good health (not recorded which). V gene TRBV20-1 combines with J gene TRBJ1-4, with no clear D. Sequencing was done on a sample of blood, either unsorted or a sorted T cell fraction (not recorded which). The CDR3 reads CSARDTGGSGKLFF. The CDR3 DNA is TGCAGTGCTAGAGATACCGGAGGCTCGGGAAAACTGTTTTTT.